One and the same sample provided the 3 T cell receptor beta chains below, sequenced in a study of shared clonotypes between healthy human individuals. Clones were read by immunoSEQ multiplex PCR, and TCRdb kept only the in-frame ones, dropping some. The table records around 79,000 clones, about 65% of them present only once. The source material was memory CD8+ T cells sorted from blood. This sample's subset: CD45RO+ cells pooled with CCR7-negative TemRA cells. The receptors shown here come from a man in his thirties or forties in good health.

The rearrangement uses TRBV27 and TRBJ1-2; D is unclear. Germline V gives CDR1 MNHEY, CDR2 SMNVEV (reference sequence). Between the trimmed V and J ends, which lost 6 bases and 5 bases, there was a span of 16 bases. The CDR3 length is 14 residues. In nucleotides, the CDR3 is TGTGCCAGCAGGATGTCGGGCCTGGATTATGGCTACACCTTC. Amino acid sequence: CASRMSGLDYGYTF.

The J gene is TRBJ1-5, the V gene TRBV29-1; D remains ambiguous. The CDR3 runs 13 residues. CDR1 is SQVTM, CDR2 ANQGSEA, per germline. Trimming removed 4 bases at V and 0 bases at J, with 7 bases between. The CDR3 sequence is CSVGENSNQPQHF. Here the CDR3 DNA reads TGCAGCGTTGGGGAGAATAGCAATCAGCCCCAGCATTTT.

This clone came up once. The chain uses TRBV21-1 and TRBJ1-2. TRBV21-1 represents a pseudogene. CDR3 length: 12 amino acids. This CDR3 reads CASTHEVYGYTF. CDR3 DNA: TGTGCCAGCACCCACGAGGTCTATGGCTACACCTTC.